Listed below are T cell receptor beta chains from one sample, sequenced in a study of T-cell reconstitution after alpha-beta-depleted transplantation in children. TCRdb called the PCR reads again in MiXCR, with one record for every CDR3 protein. Altogether roughly 76,000 distinct CDR3 sequences are present, 9.5% to 13% being singletons, with the ten largest covering about 13%. The sample here was PBMCs, taken before TCRalphabeta/CD19-depleted stem cell transplant. These receptors came from a boy aged 5 to 17 with acute myeloid leukemia, due to receive a stem cell transplant. CDR3s include the opening cysteine and the closing phenylalanine or tryptophan. D genes are given only for firm matches. A row's size may be missing; if present it is once, few, many or a size class.

j_gene	v_gene	d_gene	abundance	CDR3nt	CDR3aa
TRBJ1-5	TRBV6-2/TRBV6-3	TRBD1	few	TGTGCCAGCACCTCGAGGACAGGGGTTAAGCCCCAGCATTTT	CASTSRTGVKPQHF
TRBJ2-2	TRBV4-2	NA	many	TGTGCCAGCAGCCAAGACGAGGGAGGAGGTACCGGGGAGCTTTTTTTT	CASSQDEGGGTGELFF
TRBJ1-6	TRBV4-1	NA	many	TGCGCCAGCAGCCAGTCCGCGGGCGCGGGTTCACCCCTCCACTTT	CASSQSAGAGSPLHF
TRBJ1-2	TRBV5-1	NA	many	TGCGCCAGCAGCTTGGTATCGGACTATGGCTACACCTTC	CASSLVSDYGYTF
TRBJ1-5	TRBV12-3/TRBV12-4	NA	many	TGTGCCAGCACCATAACGGATTTCGGACCCCAGCATTTT	CASTITDFGPQHF
TRBJ1-2	TRBV12-3/TRBV12-4	TRBD1	NA	TGTGCCAGCAGTTTAGGAGGACAGGGGGACAACTATGGCTACACCTTC	CASSLGGQGDNYGYTF
TRBJ2-7	TRBV20-1	NA	NA	TGCAGTGCCCATCGAATGGAGCGTAACTCCTACGAGCAGTACTTC	CSAHRMERNSYEQYF
TRBJ2-1	TRBV7-6	TRBD2	many	TGTGCCAGCAGCGCAAAAGCAGAGGGGACTAGCGGGAGAGATGAGCAGTTCTTC	CASSAKAEGTSGRDEQFF
TRBJ1-5	TRBV19	NA	many	TGTGCCAGTAGTATTGTGGGCAATCAGCCCCAGCATTTT	CASSIVGNQPQHF
TRBJ2-4	TRBV7-9	NA	many	TGTGCCAGCAGCTTAGGAGGATCTCACGACATTCAGTACTTC	CASSLGGSHDIQYF
TRBJ2-7	TRBV11-3	NA	many	TGTGCCAGCAGCTTAGCCAGGGGTCCCTCCTACGAGCAGTACTTC	CASSLARGPSYEQYF
TRBJ2-5	TRBV27	NA	NA	TGTGCCAGCAGACGAAGGAGGGACCTACCTTCGTACTTC	CASRRRRDLPSYF
TRBJ2-5	TRBV20-1	NA	many	TGCAGTGCTAGAAGCCAGGCGCAAGAGACCCAGTACTTC	CSARSQAQETQYF
TRBJ2-5	TRBV5-4	TRBD2	many	TGTGCCAGCAGCTTGGAAGTCTATGCGGGAGGGCCTCAAGAGACCCAGTACTTC	CASSLEVYAGGPQETQYF
TRBJ2-7	TRBV10-3	TRBD2	many	TGTGCCATCAGTGAGGGACTAGCGGGAGTGTTGAGCTCCTACGAGCAGTACTTC	CAISEGLAGVLSSYEQYF
TRBJ2-7	TRBV7-2	NA	few	TGTGCCAGCAGCTTAGGGAGCCCCCGGGAGCTGCAGTACTTC	CASSLGSPRELQYF
TRBJ2-2	TRBV20-1	TRBD1	NA	TGCAGTGCTAGAGTCTGGGTTCCGGGACAGGCAACCGGGGAGCTGTTTTTT	CSARVWVPGQATGELFF
TRBJ1-4	TRBV11-2	TRBD1	many	TGTGCCAGCAGCGGGGACAGGTGGCGGACTAATGAAAAACTGTTTTTT	CASSGDRWRTNEKLFF
TRBJ2-5	TRBV21-1	NA	many	TGTGCCAGCCGCAGGGTGGCCTGCCAAGAGACCCAGTACTTC	CASRRVACQETQYF
TRBJ1-2	TRBV5-1	NA	many	TGCGCCAGCAGCTTGTCGCTCAATTATCAGCCGTATGGCTACACCTTC	CASSLSLNYQPYGYTF
TRBJ1-6	TRBV5-6	NA	many	TGTGCCAGCACCCTTGGGAGGGAGAATTCACCCCTCCACTTT	CASTLGRENSPLHF
TRBJ2-5	TRBV20-1	NA	many	TGCAGTGCTAGAGAGGGGACACAGAACATCATAGAGACCCAGTACTTC	CSAREGTQNIIETQYF
TRBJ1-5	TRBV24-1	TRBD1	NA	TGTGCCACCCGTTCCGGACAGGGGAAAAATCAGCCCCAGCATTTT	CATRSGQGKNQPQHF
TRBJ2-1	TRBV2	NA	many	TGTGCCAGCAGTCCGGGACATGAGCAGTTCTTC	CASSPGHEQFF
TRBJ2-2	TRBV20-1	TRBD2	many	TGCAGTGCTAGATCATGGACTAGGAACACCGGGGAGCTGTTTTTT	CSARSWTRNTGELFF
TRBJ2-5	TRBV3-1	NA	many	TGTGCCAGCAGCCGGGACGGACTTGAGACCCAGTACTTC	CASSRDGLETQYF
TRBJ1-1	TRBV29-1	TRBD1	many	TGCAGCGCGAAAGACCCACACACGGGGGACAGGCTAAACACTGAAGCTTTCTTT	CSAKDPHTGDRLNTEAFF
TRBJ2-1	TRBV29-1	NA	few	TGCAGCGTTGAAGGGGGTGGGCACTACAATGAGCAGTTCTTC	CSVEGGGHYNEQFF
TRBJ2-5	TRBV19	TRBD2	few	TGTGCCAGTTCCCCCGGTGGGACTAGCGGGAGGCTCCAAGAGACCCAGTACTTC	CASSPGGTSGRLQETQYF
TRBJ2-1	TRBV6-2/TRBV6-3	TRBD2	many	TGTGCCAGCAGTCCTAGCGGTGAGCAGTTCTTC	CASSPSGEQFF
TRBJ2-3	TRBV11-2	NA	few	TGTGCCAGCAGCTTATCCGGAGGAGATACGCAGTATTTT	CASSLSGGDTQYF
TRBJ2-5	TRBV20-1	NA	many	TGCAGTGCTAGAGATTCGGAGGGGGTCAGGGGGGAGACCCAGTACTTC	CSARDSEGVRGETQYF
TRBJ1-3	TRBV4-2	TRBD1	many	TGTGCCAGCAGCCAAGTCGCGACAGGGGGGTGGAACACCATATATTTT	CASSQVATGGWNTIYF
TRBJ2-5	TRBV6-5	TRBD2	NA	TGTGCCAGCAGTTACTCGGGGACTAGGGGGGAGACCCAGTACTTC	CASSYSGTRGETQYF
TRBJ2-7	TRBV9	TRBD2	NA	TGTGCCAGCAGCGTGGGTGCGGGAGCCTTCTCCTACGAGCAGTACTTC	CASSVGAGAFSYEQYF
TRBJ1-4	TRBV15	NA	many	TGTGCCACCGCAGGCCCAAATGAAAAACTGTTTTTT	CATAGPNEKLFF
TRBJ1-4	TRBV4-3	NA	many	TGCGCCAGCAGCCAGGCGGACAGCCCGAATGAAAAACTGTTTTTT	CASSQADSPNEKLFF
TRBJ1-1	TRBV5-6	NA	many	TGTGCCAGCAGCGCCCACGCCGCCAACCTGAACACTGAAGCTTTCTTT	CASSAHAANLNTEAFF
TRBJ1-2	TRBV5-4	TRBD1	NA	TGTGCCAGCATCCAAAAGGGACAGTCGATCTATGGCTACACCTTC	CASIQKGQSIYGYTF
TRBJ1-1	TRBV5-5	TRBD1	many	TGTGCCAGCAGCTCTGAGACAGGGAGGACTGAAGCTTTCTTT	CASSSETGRTEAFF
TRBJ2-3	TRBV12-3/TRBV12-4	NA	many	TGTGCCAGCAGCCTTTACAGCACAGATACGCAGTATTTT	CASSLYSTDTQYF
TRBJ2-1	TRBV4-2	TRBD2	NA	TGTGCCAGCAGCCCACCGGGACTAGCGGGAGAGTACAATGAGCAGTTCTTC	CASSPPGLAGEYNEQFF
TRBJ1-2	TRBV30	NA	many	TGTGCCTGGAGTGCGGGACCACCTGGCTACACCTTC	CAWSAGPPGYTF
TRBJ1-5	TRBV20-1	TRBD1	NA	TGCAGTGCTATCGTCAGGGGGAGCTTCCGAATAAATCAGCCCCAGCATTTT	CSAIVRGSFRINQPQHF
TRBJ2-2	TRBV3-1	NA	NA	TGTGCCAGCAGCCATGAACAGGACCCCCCCGGGGAGCTGTTTTTT	CASSHEQDPPGELFF
TRBJ1-2	TRBV29-1	TRBD1	many	TGCAGCGTTGAAACCCGGACAGGACCGTATGGCTACACCTTC	CSVETRTGPYGYTF
TRBJ2-1	TRBV6-5	TRBD2	few	TGTGCCAGCAGCTATACGGGGGGGTTGCGCTACAATGAGCAGTTCTTC	CASSYTGGLRYNEQFF